The 28 T cell receptor beta chains listed next were all sequenced from one sample in a study of neurological immune-mediated disorders. Each CDR3 protein is one row after TCRdb ran MiXCR on the 5' RACE reads. This table holds about 30,000 distinct CDR3 sequences, 5.5% to 6% found once. The sequenced material came from CD4+ T cells from blood. The receptors shown here come from a woman between 45 and 65 years old in good health.

At least ten counts were recorded for this clonotype. This sequence joins TRBV3-1 and TRBJ2-7; D possibly uses TRBD1 or TRBD2 (5 bases each). The germline V gene encodes CDR1 LGHDT and CDR2 YNNKEL (reference sequence). CDR3 length: 13 residues. V shed 3 bases and J shed 6 bases, with 12 bases lying between them. As DNA, the CDR3 is TGTGCCAGCAGCCAGGGACCGTGGACCGAGCAGTACTTC. Protein: CASSQGPWTEQYF.

In this sample, this clonotype turned up many times. CDR3 coding DNA: TGTGCCAGCAGTTGGAGTGGCTATGGCTACACCTTC. As protein: CASSWSGYGYTF. This chain connects TRBV12-3 or TRBV12-4 to TRBJ1-2; D remains ambiguous. There are 12 residues in the CDR3. Trimming cost V 4 bases and J 4 bases, with 7 bases left between them.

There are many counts of this clonotype. The gene calls are TRBV7-2 and TRBJ2-3; 16 bases align to TRBD2. CDR3 length: 18 residues. With V trimmed by 3 bases and J by 2 bases, 5 bases remained unmatched. Per the germline V gene, CDR1 is SGHTA and CDR2 is FQGNSA. CDR3 nucleotide sequence: TGTGCCAGCAGCTTTGGGACTAGCGGGAGGGTAATCACAGATACGCAGTATTTT. As protein: CASSFGTSGRVITDTQYF.

This clonotype was recorded at least ten times. The rearrangement links TRBV5-1 to TRBJ2-7; D remains ambiguous. CDR3 length equals 12 residues. Germline assignment: CDR1 SGHRS and CDR2 YFSETQ. Between the trimmed V and J ends, which lost 4 bases and 7 bases, there was a span of 12 bases. CDR3 loop: CASSAAGFEQYF. In nucleotides, the CDR3 is TGCGCCAGCAGCGCCGCAGGTTTTGAGCAGTACTTC.

This clonotype has at least ten counts. The chain couples TRBV11-2 to TRBJ2-2, with 9 bases lining up with TRBD2. Trimming cost V 5 bases and J 4 bases; bases outside gene matches: 11. The CDR3 runs 17 residues. Germline V CDR1 and CDR2: SGHAT, FQNNGV. The CDR3 protein is CASSRPGTSLSTGELFF. CDR3 nucleotides: TGTGCCAGCAGCAGGCCCGGGACTAGCCTGAGCACCGGGGAGCTGTTTTTT.

This clonotype was counted many times. The chain uses TRBV5-1 and TRBJ2-1, with D hard to call. In germline, CDR1 is SGHRS, CDR2 YFSETQ. The ends were cut back, 4 bases at V and 0 bases at J, with 8 bases in the middle. CDR3 length equals 14 residues. DNA for the CDR3: TGCGCCAGCAGCCCGGGTGGCTCCTACAATGAGCAGTTCTTC. Amino acid sequence: CASSPGGSYNEQFF.

This clonotype was counted many times. The chain carries TRBV18 and TRBJ1-3; 8 bases are shared with TRBD1. Germline loops: CDR1 KGHSH, CDR2 LQKENI. Trimming cost V 5 bases and J 2 bases; bases outside gene matches: 8. This CDR3 region has 16 residues. CDR3 protein: CASSFDRGDAGNTIYF. CDR3 DNA sequence: TGTGCCAGCTCATTTGACAGGGGCGATGCTGGAAACACCATATATTTT.

This clonotype has ten or more counts. The gene calls are TRBV7-6 and TRBJ1-6, with a tentative D call TRBD1 (5 bases). CDR3 length: 14 amino acids. Germline loops: CDR1 SGHVS, CDR2 FNYEAQ. Trimming removed 4 bases at V and 7 bases at J, with 11 bases between. The CDR3 region has the DNA TGTGCCAGCAGCTCCGGGACCGAGAATTCACCCCTCCACTTT. It yields the protein CASSSGTENSPLHF.

There are many counts of this clonotype. The J gene is TRBJ1-2, the V gene TRBV10-3; D perhaps matches TRBD1 (5 bases). Per germline, CDR1 ENHRY and CDR2 SYGVKD. V was clipped by 4 bases and J by 1 base, with 10 bases between them. The CDR3 is 14 residues long. The CDR3: CAISGETVNYGYTF. The CDR3, as DNA: TGTGCCATCAGTGGCGAGACAGTTAACTATGGCTACACCTTC.

This clonotype was seen at least ten times. The V and J genes are TRBV5-1 and TRBJ1-1, with 8 bases that match TRBD1. V shed 6 bases and J 6 bases; nucleotides not matched to a gene: 10. This CDR3 has 14 residues. Germline V gene sequence: CDR1 SGHRS, CDR2 YFSETQ. The CDR3 reads CASTQTGVDAEAFF. The CDR3 DNA follows: TGCGCCAGCACCCAGACAGGGGTCGACGCTGAAGCTTTCTTT.

This clonotype was detected ten times or more. The gene calls are TRBV20-1 and TRBJ1-6, with TRBD1 matching 7 bases. The CDR3 spans 14 residues. Germline values: CDR1 DFQATT, CDR2 SNEGSKA (reference sequence). The trim removed 3 bases at V and 9 bases at J, leaving 8 bases unmatched. The CDR3 loop reads CSARRTGVGSPLHF. The CDR3 DNA reads as TGCAGTGCTAGGCGAACAGGGGTTGGTTCACCCCTCCACTTT.

This clonotype qualifies as medium-sized. The chain employs TRBV5-1 and TRBJ2-3, with TRBD1 matching 7 bases. The CDR3 has 16 amino acids. J was trimmed by 0 bases and V by 6 bases; bases with no gene match: 10. CDR1 is SGHRS, CDR2 YFSETQ, per germline. The CDR3 DNA is TGCGCCAGCAACCGGGACAGACCAACTAGCACAGATACGCAGTATTTT. The encoded protein is CASNRDRPTSTDTQYF.

This clonotype has at least ten counts. The V gene is TRBV6-5, the J gene TRBJ2-1; 9 positions match TRBD2. V shed 6 bases and J 2 bases; nucleotides not matched to a gene: 5. Germline V CDR1 and CDR2: MNHEY, SVGAGI. The CDR3 runs to 15 residues. CDR3 residues: CASRVLAGPYNEQFF. CDR3 bases: TGTGCCAGCAGAGTTCTAGCGGGACCCTACAATGAGCAGTTCTTC.

This clonotype showed up many times. The rearrangement uses TRBV20-1 and TRBJ2-1; TRBD2 is a possible D gene (5 bases). V shed 6 bases and J shed 1 base, with 16 bases lying between them. In germline, CDR1 is DFQATT, CDR2 SNEGSKA (reference sequence). The CDR3 loop spans 15 amino acids. The CDR3 sequence is CSAVKGLSSYNEQFF. Written as DNA, the CDR3 is TGCAGTGCCGTGAAAGGACTGAGTTCCTACAATGAGCAGTTCTTC.

This clonotype has at least ten counts. The chain links TRBV6-2 or TRBV6-3 to TRBJ2-6; D call uncertain. V was pared by 2 bases and J by 2 bases, with 4 bases between. CDR1 is MNHEY and CDR2 is SVGEGT in the germline V gene. The CDR3 runs 14 residues. The CDR3 DNA reads as TGTGCCAGCAGTTACAGAACTGGGGCCAACGTCCTGACTTTC. Protein sequence: CASSYRTGANVLTF.

This clonotype has ten or more counts. V usage is TRBV5-1 and J usage is TRBJ1-6, with 11 positions matching TRBD1. Germline lookup yields CDR1 SGHRS and CDR2 YFSETQ. This CDR3 contains 18 residues. Unmatched junction bases numbered 10, after V lost 4 bases and J lost 4 bases. CDR3 bases: TGCGCCAGCAGCCCGGGACAGGGGGTCCGGAATTATAATTCACCCCTCCACTTT. Its translation: CASSPGQGVRNYNSPLHF.

This clonotype was counted ten times or more. This chain links TRBV4-3 with TRBJ2-1; 11 nucleotides match TRBD2. The germline CDR1 and CDR2 sequences are LGHNA and YSLEER. Trimming took 1 base from V and 4 from J; bases not matched to a gene: 3. CDR3 length: 16 amino acids. Here the CDR3 reads CASSQVTSGGYNEQFF. The CDR3 DNA reads TGCGCCAGCAGCCAAGTCACTAGCGGGGGATACAATGAGCAGTTCTTC.

This clonotype was seen at least ten times. This rearrangement joins TRBV5-1 to TRBJ2-7; 10 bases agree with TRBD2. Germline V gene sequence: CDR1 SGHRS, CDR2 YFSETQ. The V and J ends lost 0 bases and 2 bases, in that order; junction bases with no gene match: 8. The CDR3 extends over 17 amino acids. The CDR3 is CASSLVQRGGLPYEQYF. CDR3 bases: TGCGCCAGCAGCTTGGTCCAGCGGGGGGGCCTCCCCTACGAGCAGTACTTC.

In this sample, this clonotype turned up a few times. V is TRBV20-1 and J is TRBJ2-7, with unresolved D. The CDR3 spans 12 residues. Trimming stripped 4 bases from V and 5 bases from J, with 12 bases between. Germline assignment: CDR1 DFQATT and CDR2 SNEGSKA (reference sequence). The CDR3 protein is CSANYINNEQYF. In DNA, the CDR3 is TGCAGTGCTAACTATATTAACAACGAGCAGTACTTC.

There are many counts of this clonotype. V is TRBV7-2 and J is TRBJ2-5, with D possibly matching TRBD2 (6 bases). In germline, CDR1 is SGHTA, CDR2 FQGNSA. This CDR3 is 16 amino acids long. V lost 5 bases and J lost 5, with 21 bases in between. CDR3 residues: CASSPSHEGGRETQYF. The CDR3 region has the DNA TGTGCCAGCAGCCCGAGTCATGAGGGAGGTCGGGAGACCCAGTACTTC.

This clonotype was seen many times. The gene calls are TRBV5-6 and TRBJ2-7; TRBD1 matches at 8 bases. The V gene's germline CDR1 is SGHDT and CDR2 YYEEEE. This CDR3 comprises 13 residues. With V trimmed by 3 bases and J by 6 bases, 5 bases remained unmatched. The CDR3 DNA is TGTGCCAGCAGCTCTTGGACAGGGATCGAGCAGTACTTC. Amino acid sequence: CASSSWTGIEQYF.

This clonotype was counted many times. The chain has TRBV5-1 and TRBJ2-3; D unresolved. The CDR3 is 13 residues long. From germline, CDR1 is SGHRS and CDR2 YFSETQ. Trimming stripped 0 bases from V and 4 bases from J, with 6 bases between. The CDR3 sequence is CASSLGLADTQYF. The CDR3 nucleotides read TGCGCCAGCAGCTTGGGACTCGCAGATACGCAGTATTTT.

This clonotype came up many times. The CDR3 coding sequence is TGTGCCAGCAGACCACAGGGGGCGCTTTCCTACGAGCAGTACTTC. Protein sequence: CASRPQGALSYEQYF. V and J are TRBV2 and TRBJ2-7; TRBD1 aligns across 9 bases. Germline CDR1 and CDR2: SNHLY and FYNNEI. J gave up 1 base and V 6 bases, and 7 bases lay outside the gene matches. The CDR3 covers 15 residues.

This clonotype has at least ten counts. J is TRBJ1-1 and V is TRBV9; 10 positions match TRBD1. The CDR3 runs to 19 residues. Germline CDR1 and CDR2: SGDLS and YYNGEE. V lost 3 bases to trimming and J lost 4 bases; unmatched junction nucleotides: 18. The CDR3, as DNA: TGTGCCAGCAGCGATCCAGGGACAGGGGATCGGCACGCGGGCACTGAAGCTTTCTTT. It translates to CASSDPGTGDRHAGTEAFF.

In its sample, this clonotype was seen many times. The rearrangement joins TRBV9 to TRBJ2-2; D gene ambiguous. Germline V gene data show CDR1 as SGDLS and CDR2 as YYNGEE. The ends were cut back, 4 bases at V and 3 bases at J, with 10 bases in the middle. The length of the CDR3 is 14 residues. In nucleotides, the CDR3 is TGTGCCAGCAGCACCCGGACGTACACCGGGGAGCTGTTTTTT. Its protein is CASSTRTYTGELFF. The complete variable domain, with remaining parts taken from reference TRBV9 and TRBJ2-2, reads DSGVTQTPKHLITATGQRVTLRCSPRSGDLSVYWYQQSLDQGLQFLIQYYNGEERAKGNILERFSAQQFPDLHSELNLSSLELGDSALYFCASSTRTYTGELFFGEGSRLTVL.

This clonotype occurred many times. The chain is built from TRBV5-1 and TRBJ2-1; TRBD1 agrees at 12 bases. The CDR3 contains 15 residues. Germline V gene sequence: CDR1 SGHRS, CDR2 YFSETQ. V dropped 1 base and J dropped 8; count of bases not matched to a gene: 4. The CDR3 is CASSLRDRGPHEQFF. In nucleotides, the CDR3 is TGCGCCAGCAGCTTGAGGGACAGGGGGCCTCATGAGCAGTTCTTC. Full variable domain (missing parts from reference TRBV5-1 and TRBJ2-1): KAGVTQTPRYLIKTRGQQVTLSCSPISGHRSVSWYQQTPGQGLQFLFEYFSETQRNKGNFPGRFSGRQFSNSRSEMNVSTLELGDSALYLCASSLRDRGPHEQFFGPGTRLTVL.

The sample holds many counts of this clonotype. The chain recombines TRBV28 with TRBJ1-3; 11 bases fit TRBD1. Germline V gene sequence: CDR1 MDHEN, CDR2 SYDVKM. This CDR3 has 15 amino acids. V lost 6 bases, J lost 3 bases, and 4 bases stayed unmatched. The CDR3 here is CASRGQGVVGNTIYF. The CDR3 coding sequence is TGTGCCAGCAGGGGACAGGGGGTTGTTGGAAACACCATATATTTT.

This clonotype has ten or more counts. The V and J genes are TRBV6-1 and TRBJ2-1; D is tentatively TRBD1 or TRBD2 (5 bases each). Germline CDR1 MNHNS, CDR2 SASEGT. The CDR3 sequence is 13 residues long. V was cut by 4 bases and J by 9 bases, with 13 bases left in between. This chain's CDR3 is CASSARGFGEQFF. The CDR3, as DNA: TGTGCCAGCAGTGCGAGGGGCTTCGGTGAGCAGTTCTTC.